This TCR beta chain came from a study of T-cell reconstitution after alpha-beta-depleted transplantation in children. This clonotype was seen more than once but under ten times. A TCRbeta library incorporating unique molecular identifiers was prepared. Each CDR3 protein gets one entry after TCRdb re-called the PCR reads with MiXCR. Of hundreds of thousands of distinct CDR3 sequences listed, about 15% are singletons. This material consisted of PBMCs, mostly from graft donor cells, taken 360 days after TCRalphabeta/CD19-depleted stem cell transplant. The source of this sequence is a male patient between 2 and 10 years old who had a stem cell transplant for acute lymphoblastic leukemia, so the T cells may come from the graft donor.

As DNA, the CDR3 is TGTGCCAGCTCCCGGGGGAGGGAAAAACTGTTTTTT. Amino acid sequence: CASSRGREKLFF. J is TRBJ1-4 and V is TRBV25-1; a possible D gene is TRBD1 (5 bases). There are 12 residues in the CDR3. The V end was cut by 8 bases, the J end by 8 bases, with 12 bases between. Germline CDR1 is MGHDK and CDR2 is SYGVNS.